The T cell receptor (beta chain) described here comes from a study of blood T cell repertoires in COVID-19. Study-wide background: Samples of COVID-19 (acute and convalescent) were obtained from the United States, Italy and Spain. Sample material is recorded as cDNA or gDNA derived from T cells, B-cell-depleted T cells, or PBMCs.

Profiled with immunoSEQ multiplex PCR; TCRdb holds only in-frame clones, not every one. The sample includes some 200,000 clones, 65% to 90% of them seen just once. Those who participated ranged in age from about 18 to 89 years and resided in roughly 26 US areas. Participants had their cohort set by participant-reported clinical history. CDR1 SGHNT and CDR2 YENEEA come from the germline V gene. The V gene end was trimmed by 5 bases and the J gene end by 4 bases; junction bases not matched to a gene: 13. The CDR3 is made up of 18 amino acids. The chain recombines TRBV11-3 with TRBJ2-3; 12 nucleotides match TRBD2. Sequences were obtained from PBMCs or T cells enriched from blood (not recorded which). The TCR comes from a woman aged 60-70 years with acute COVID-19. CDR3 region: CASSASPTSGRRADTQYF. CDR3 coding DNA: TGTGCCAGCAGCGCCTCCCCGACTAGCGGGAGAAGGGCAGATACGCAGTATTTT.